This TCR beta chain emerged from a study of blood T cell repertoires in COVID-19 (dated by TCRdb to between 2020 and 2021). For the study in its entirety: The collaborator samples originated in the United States, Italy and Spain and spanned the acute and convalescent phases of COVID-19. The prospective study material was composed of cDNA or gDNA derived from T cells, B-cell-depleted T cells, or PBMCs. Where HLA class I and class II types were available, the types were taken from metadata supplied by the sample provider, not from assay-based typing. A de-identified subject ID, COVID-19 status, age in years and sex were almost always included in the sample metadata. The samples were drawn from the first 160 participants of the ongoing ImmuneRACE study and from some 1,300 subjects provided by 6 global collaborators. The repertoires were released in a freely available public database meant as a resource for research on the immune response to SARS-CoV-2. Deeply sampled blood TCRbeta repertoires from subjects exposed to, actively infected with, or recovered from COVID-19 were included in the dataset.

Each collaborating institution followed its own protocols to collect whole blood in K2EDTA tubes. For TCRbeta analysis, collaborators shipped samples as frozen whole blood, isolated PBMCs, or DNA extracted from either of those sample types. Trimming removed 2 bases from V and 7 bases from J; the gene matches leave 14 bases unexplained. The CDR3 runs 17 amino acids, cysteine and phenylalanine included. This entry keeps only the CDR3 DNA: 51 bases, framed from base 1. TCRbeta CDR3 regions were amplified from genomic DNA using the immunoSEQ Assay, a bias-controlled multiplex PCR. The original pipeline was this. Nucleated cell counts per sample were estimated from amplification of reference gene primers within the assay. To quantify the absolute abundance of each unique TCRbeta CDR3 rearrangement, sequence reads were collapsed and filtered. For each sample, productive Simpson clonality was calculated as the square root of Simpson's diversity index across productive rearrangements. TCRdb carries this immuneACCESS record with in-frame sequences only. Its versions omit some clonotypes, under half of them owing to an unresolved V gene in the studies checked, with the rest unexplained. D and trimming come from the DNA, and the V and J calls and clone size come from that table. The sample includes about 130,000 clones, with approximately 80% observed a single time. The top ten hold 12% of the sample.

Results the study describes overall, beyond this receptor: How much clinical and demographic metadata was included differed by source and by participant, and the metadata was provided uncurated.

About this clone: Its antigen remains unidentified. Base-call qualities are not available, and no considerably larger clone is one nucleotide away.

Specimen: peripheral blood. This receptor was taken from a woman in her sixties or seventies with acute or convalescent COVID-19. Here the chain combines TRBV23-1 and TRBJ1-2; the central 9 bases match TRBD1. TRBV23-1 is an ORF, and what it does is uncertain. The CDR3 amino acid sequence is: CASSQVPGQGIPCGYTF. The nucleotide sequence is TGCGCCAGCAGTCAAGTTCCGGGACAGGGTATTCCTTGTGGCTACACCTTC.